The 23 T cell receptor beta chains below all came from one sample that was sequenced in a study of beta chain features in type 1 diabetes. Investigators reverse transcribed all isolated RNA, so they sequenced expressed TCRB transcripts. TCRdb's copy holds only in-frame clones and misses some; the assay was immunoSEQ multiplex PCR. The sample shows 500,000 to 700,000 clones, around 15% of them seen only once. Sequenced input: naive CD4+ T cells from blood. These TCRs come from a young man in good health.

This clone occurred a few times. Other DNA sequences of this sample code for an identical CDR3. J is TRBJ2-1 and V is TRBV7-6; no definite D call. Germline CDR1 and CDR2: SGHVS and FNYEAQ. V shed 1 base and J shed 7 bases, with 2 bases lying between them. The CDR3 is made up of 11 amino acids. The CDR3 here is CASSLVNEQFF. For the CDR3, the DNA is TGTGCCAGCAGCTTAGTGAATGAGCAGTTCTTC.

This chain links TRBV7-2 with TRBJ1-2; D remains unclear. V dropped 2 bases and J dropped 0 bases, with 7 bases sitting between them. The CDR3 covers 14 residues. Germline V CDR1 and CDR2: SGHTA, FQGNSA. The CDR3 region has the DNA TGTGCCAGCAGCTTATCTTTACCTAACTATGGCTACACCTTC. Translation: CASSLSLPNYGYTF. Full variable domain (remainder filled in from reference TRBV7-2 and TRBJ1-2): GAGVSQSPSNKVTEKGKDVELRCDPISGHTALYWYRQSLGQGLEFLIYFQGNSAPDKSGLPSDRFSAERTGGSVSTLTIQRTQQEDSAVYLCASSLSLPNYGYTFGSGTRLTVV.

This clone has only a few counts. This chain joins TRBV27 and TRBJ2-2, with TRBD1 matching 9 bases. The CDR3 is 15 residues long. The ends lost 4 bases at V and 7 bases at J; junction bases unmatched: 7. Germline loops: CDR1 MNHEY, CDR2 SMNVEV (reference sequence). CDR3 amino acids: CASSSGTGRSGELFF. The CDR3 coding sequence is TGTGCCAGCAGTTCCGGGACAGGGAGAAGCGGGGAGCTGTTTTTT.

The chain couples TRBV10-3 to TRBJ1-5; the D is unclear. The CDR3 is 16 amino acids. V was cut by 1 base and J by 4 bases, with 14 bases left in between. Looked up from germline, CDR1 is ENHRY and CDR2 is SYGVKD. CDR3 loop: CAISELARSTNQPQHF. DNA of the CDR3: TGTGCCATCAGTGAGTTGGCCAGGTCCACGAATCAGCCCCAGCATTTT.

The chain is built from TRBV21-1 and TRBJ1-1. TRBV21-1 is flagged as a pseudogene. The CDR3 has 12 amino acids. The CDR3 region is CASRGRSSEAFF. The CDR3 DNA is TGTGCCAGCCGGGGAAGGAGTTCTGAAGCTTTCTTT.

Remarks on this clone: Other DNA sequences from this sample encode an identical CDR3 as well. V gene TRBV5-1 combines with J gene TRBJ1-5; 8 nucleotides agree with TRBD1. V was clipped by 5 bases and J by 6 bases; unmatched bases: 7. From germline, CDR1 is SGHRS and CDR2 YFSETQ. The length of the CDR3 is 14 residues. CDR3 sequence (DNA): TGCGCCAGCAGTTACGGACAGGGCGGTCAGCCCCAGCATTTT. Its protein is CASSYGQGGQPQHF.

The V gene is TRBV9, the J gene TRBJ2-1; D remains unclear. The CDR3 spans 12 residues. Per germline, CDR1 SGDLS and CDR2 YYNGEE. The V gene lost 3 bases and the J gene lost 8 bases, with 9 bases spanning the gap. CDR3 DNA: TGTGCCAGCAGCGCGAGTTTGCATGAGCAGTTCTTC. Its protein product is CASSASLHEQFF.

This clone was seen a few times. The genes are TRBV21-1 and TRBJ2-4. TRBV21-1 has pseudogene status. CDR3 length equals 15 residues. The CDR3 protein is CASSKRGVAKNIQYF. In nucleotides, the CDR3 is TGTGCCAGCAGCAAAAGGGGAGTAGCCAAAAACATTCAGTACTTC.

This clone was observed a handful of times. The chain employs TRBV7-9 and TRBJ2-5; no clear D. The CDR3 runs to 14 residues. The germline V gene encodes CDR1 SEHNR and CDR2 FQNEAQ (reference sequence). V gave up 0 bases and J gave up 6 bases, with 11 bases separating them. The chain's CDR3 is CASSLALVTQTQYF. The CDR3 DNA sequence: TGTGCCAGCAGCTTAGCGTTGGTAACCCAGACCCAGTACTTC. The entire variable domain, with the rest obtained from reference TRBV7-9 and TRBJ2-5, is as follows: DTGVSQNPRHKITKRGQNVTFRCDPISEHNRLYWYRQTLGQGPEFLTYFQNEAQLEKSRLLSDRFSAERPKGSFSTLEIQRTEQGDSAMYLCASSLALVTQTQYFGPGTRLLVL.

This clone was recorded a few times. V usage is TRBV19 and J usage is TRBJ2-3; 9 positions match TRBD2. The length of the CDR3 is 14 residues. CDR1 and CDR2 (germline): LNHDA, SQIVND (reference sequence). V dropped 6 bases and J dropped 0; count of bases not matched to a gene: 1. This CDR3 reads CASRLAGSTDTQYF. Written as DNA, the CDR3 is TGTGCCAGTAGACTAGCGGGTAGCACAGATACGCAGTATTTT.

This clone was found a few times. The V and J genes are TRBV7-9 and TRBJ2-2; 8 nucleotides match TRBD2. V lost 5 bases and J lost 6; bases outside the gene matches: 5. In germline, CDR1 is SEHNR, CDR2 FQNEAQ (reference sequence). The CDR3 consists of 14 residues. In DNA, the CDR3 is TGTGCCAGCAGCCCAGCGGGAGTACCCGGGGAGCTGTTTTTT. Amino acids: CASSPAGVPGELFF.

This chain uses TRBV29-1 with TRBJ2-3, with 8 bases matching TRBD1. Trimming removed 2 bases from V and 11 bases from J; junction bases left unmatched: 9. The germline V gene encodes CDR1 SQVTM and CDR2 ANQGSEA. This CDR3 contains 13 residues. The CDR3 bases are TGCAGCGTTGAAAATTTAGTAGGACAGGGGCAGTATTTT. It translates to CSVENLVGQGQYF.

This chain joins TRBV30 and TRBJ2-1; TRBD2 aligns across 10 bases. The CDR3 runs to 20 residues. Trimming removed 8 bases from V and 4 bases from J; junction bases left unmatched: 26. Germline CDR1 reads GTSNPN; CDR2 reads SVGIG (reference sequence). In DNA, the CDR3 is TGTGCCCCTGTCTATTCCCTTACTAGCGGGGTCATTAGTAGGTACAATGAGCAGTTCTTC. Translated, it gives CAPVYSLTSGVISRYNEQFF. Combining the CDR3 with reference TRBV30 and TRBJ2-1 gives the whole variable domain SQTIHQWPATLVQPVGSPLSLECTVEGTSNPNLYWYRQAAGRGLQLLFYSVGIGQISSEVPQNLSASRPQDRQFILSSKKLLLSDSGFYLCAPVYSLTSGVISRYNEQFFGPGTRLTVL.

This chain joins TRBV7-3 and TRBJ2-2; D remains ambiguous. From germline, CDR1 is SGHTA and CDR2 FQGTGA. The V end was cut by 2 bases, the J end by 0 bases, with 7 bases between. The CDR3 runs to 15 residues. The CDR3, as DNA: TGTGCCAGCAGCTTATCCTCCGCGAACACCGGGGAGCTGTTTTTT. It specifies CASSLSSANTGELFF.

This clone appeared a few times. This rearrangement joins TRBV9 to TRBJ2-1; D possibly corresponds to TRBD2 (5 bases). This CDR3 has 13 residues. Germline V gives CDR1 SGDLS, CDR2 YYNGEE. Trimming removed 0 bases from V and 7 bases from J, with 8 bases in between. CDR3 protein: CASSVGSENEQFF. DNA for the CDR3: TGTGCCAGCAGCGTAGGTAGCGAGAATGAGCAGTTCTTC. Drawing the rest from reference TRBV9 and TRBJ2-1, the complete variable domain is DSGVTQTPKHLITATGQRVTLRCSPRSGDLSVYWYQQSLDQGLQFLIQYYNGEERAKGNILERFSAQQFPDLHSELNLSSLELGDSALYFCASSVGSENEQFFGPGTRLTVL.

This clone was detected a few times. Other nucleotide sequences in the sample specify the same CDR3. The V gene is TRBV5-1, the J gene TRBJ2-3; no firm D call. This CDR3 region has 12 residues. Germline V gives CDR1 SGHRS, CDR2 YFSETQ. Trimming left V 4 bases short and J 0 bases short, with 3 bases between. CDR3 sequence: CASSPSTDTQYF. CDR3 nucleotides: TGCGCCAGCAGCCCGAGCACAGATACGCAGTATTTT.

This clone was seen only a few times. Here the CDR3 reads CASSRSGTYFSNQPQHF. For the CDR3, the DNA is TGTGCCAGCAGCCGCTCGGGGACTTATTTTAGCAATCAGCCCCAGCATTTT. This chain links TRBV28 with TRBJ1-5; D may be TRBD1 (5 bases). The CDR3 has 17 residues. Per germline, CDR1 MDHEN and CDR2 SYDVKM. With 6 bases removed from V and 0 bases from J, the gap between germline ends came to 18 bases.

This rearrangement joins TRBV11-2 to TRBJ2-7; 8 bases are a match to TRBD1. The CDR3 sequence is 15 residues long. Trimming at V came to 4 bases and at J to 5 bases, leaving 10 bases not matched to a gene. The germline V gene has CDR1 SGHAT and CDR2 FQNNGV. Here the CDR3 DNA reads TGTGCCAGCAGCTCCATCAGGGGGCTACGAAACGAGCAGTACTTC. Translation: CASSSIRGLRNEQYF.

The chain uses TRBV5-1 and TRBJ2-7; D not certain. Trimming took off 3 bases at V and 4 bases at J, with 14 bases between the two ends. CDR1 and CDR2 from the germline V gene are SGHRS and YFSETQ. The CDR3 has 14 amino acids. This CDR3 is CASSSAWYPYEQYF. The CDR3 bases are TGCGCCAGCAGCTCCGCTTGGTACCCTTACGAGCAGTACTTC.

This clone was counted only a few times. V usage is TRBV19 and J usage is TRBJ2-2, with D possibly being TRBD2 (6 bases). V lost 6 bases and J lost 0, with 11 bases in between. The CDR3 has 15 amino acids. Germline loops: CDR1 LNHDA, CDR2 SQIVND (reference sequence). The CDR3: CASRPDYPNTGELFF. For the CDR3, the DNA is TGTGCCAGTAGGCCGGACTACCCGAACACCGGGGAGCTGTTTTTT.

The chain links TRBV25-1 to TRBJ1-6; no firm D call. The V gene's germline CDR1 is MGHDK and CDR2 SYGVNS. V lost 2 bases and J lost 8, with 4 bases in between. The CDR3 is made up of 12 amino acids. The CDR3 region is CASSEVHSPLHF. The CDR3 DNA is TGTGCCAGCAGTGAAGTTCATTCACCCCTCCACTTT.

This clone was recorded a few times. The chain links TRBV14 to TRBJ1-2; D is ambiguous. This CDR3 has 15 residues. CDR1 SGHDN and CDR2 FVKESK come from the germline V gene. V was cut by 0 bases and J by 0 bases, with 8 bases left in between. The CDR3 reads CASSQDPRANYGYTF. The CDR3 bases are TGTGCCAGCAGCCAAGATCCGAGAGCTAACTATGGCTACACCTTC.

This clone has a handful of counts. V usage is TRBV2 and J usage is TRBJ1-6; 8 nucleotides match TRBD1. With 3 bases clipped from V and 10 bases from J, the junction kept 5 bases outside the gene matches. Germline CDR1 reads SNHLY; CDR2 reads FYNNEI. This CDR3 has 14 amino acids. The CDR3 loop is CASSDYRGVSPLHF. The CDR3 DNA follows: TGTGCCAGCAGTGATTACAGGGGGGTATCACCCCTCCACTTT.